This T cell receptor (beta chain) was observed in a study of neurological immune-mediated disorders. The sorted-subset TCR libraries were prepared using about 1 million CD4+ or CD8+ T cells as the starting material. Every sequencing run generated in excess of 170 million TCR-beta sequences. These sequences covered 15-18 subjects. TCRdb re-called the 5' RACE reads through MiXCR, storing one row per CDR3 protein. The table records some 35,000 distinct CDR3 sequences, around 10% of them present only once. CDR1 is SGHTA and CDR2 is FQGTGA in the germline V gene. Trimming shortened V by 4 bases and J by 5 bases, and 20 bases separated the two germline ends. The CDR3 runs to 16 residues. Study-wide findings and caveats: The greatest TCR clonal expansion appeared in HTLV-1-associated myelopathy and the smallest, falling below healthy controls, in multiple sclerosis.

This clonotype was observed many times. What it binds is not known. Sequenced: CD4+ T cells from blood. The receptor's source is a woman aged 25 to 39 with HTLV-1-associated myelopathy (HAM/TSP). The rearrangement uses TRBV7-3 and TRBJ1-1, with a possible D match to TRBD1 (5 bases). The CDR3 loop reads CASSSSSGEVGTEAFF. In DNA, the CDR3 is TGTGCCAGCAGCTCCTCTTCGGGGGAGGTGGGGACTGAAGCTTTCTTT.